These 24 T cell receptor beta chains came from one sample sequenced in a study of Ad26.COV2.S vaccination and SARS-CoV-2 variants. The treatment is: some 19 received Ad26.COV2.S at low or high dose, single or two shots; 5 received placebo; per-sample allocation not given. The study sampled participants on day 63 after the first vaccine or placebo injection. Measured with immunoSEQ multiplex PCR; TCRdb has only the in-frame clones, and not every one. The sample records hundreds of thousands of clones, around 88% being singletons. Sequences were derived from peripheral blood, sampled in a trial of Ad26.COV2.S vaccine versus placebo. Receptors originate from a person between 18 and 59 years old who received the Ad26.COV2.S COVID-19 vaccine or a placebo.

Turning to this clone: This same CDR3 is encoded by further DNA sequences in the sample. The chain carries TRBV12-3 or TRBV12-4 and TRBJ2-3, with D unclear. Trimming took off 5 bases at V and 3 bases at J, with 3 bases between the two ends. This CDR3 region has 11 residues. DNA for the CDR3: TGTGCCAGCAGTCTTACAGATACGCAGTATTTT. It encodes CASSLTDTQYF.

This rearrangement joins TRBV7-9 to TRBJ2-7; D possibly corresponds to TRBD1 (6 bases). Germline V lookup: CDR1 SEHNR, CDR2 FQNEAQ (reference sequence). The ends were cut back, 5 bases at V and 10 bases at J, with 24 bases in the middle. This CDR3 comprises 15 residues. The CDR3 DNA is TGTGCCAGCAGCGTAGGGGACACCGCCTGGCGCGATCAGTACTTC. Its translation: CASSVGDTAWRDQYF.

V and J are TRBV2 and TRBJ2-7; D possibly corresponds to TRBD1 (5 bases). Germline CDR1 and CDR2: SNHLY and FYNNEI. The CDR3 runs to 12 residues. V lost 11 bases and J 4 bases, leaving 15 bases between the germline ends. CDR3 residues: CAAGPGRYEQYF. In DNA form, the CDR3 reads TGTGCCGCTGGTCCAGGGCGGTACGAGCAGTACTTC.

This clone was observed once. In DNA form, the CDR3 reads TGTGCCAGCAGTTTTAGTACAGGGGGCTACACCTTC. It codes for CASSFSTGGYTF. The rearrangement joins TRBV12-3 or TRBV12-4 to TRBJ1-2; perhaps TRBD1 as D (6 bases). The CDR3 is made up of 12 amino acids. Trimming shortened V by 3 bases and J by 8 bases, and 10 bases separated the two germline ends.

The V call is TRBV4-1, the J call TRBJ2-5; D ambiguous. Germline CDR1 and CDR2: MGHRA and YSYEKL. CDR3 size: 14 residues. V dropped 3 bases and J dropped 3 bases, with 11 bases sitting between them. The CDR3 is CASSQVYTEETQYF. The CDR3 DNA is TGCGCCAGCAGCCAGGTGTACACGGAAGAGACCCAGTACTTC.

This clone has just one count. This sample includes further DNA sequences coding for the same CDR3. CDR3 sequence: CASSLAGPNTGELFF. In DNA form, the CDR3 reads TGTGCCAGCAGCTTGGCGGGGCCGAACACCGGGGAGCTGTTTTTT. The chain has TRBV5-5 and TRBJ2-2; the D gene could be TRBD1 or TRBD2 (5 bases each). The CDR3 sequence is 15 residues long. CDR1 and CDR2 (germline): SGHKS, YYEKEE (reference sequence). Trimming took 0 bases from V and 0 from J, leaving 6 bases between them.

The V call is TRBV27, the J call TRBJ2-7; D is unresolved. CDR3 length equals 14 residues. The germline V and J ends were trimmed by 5 bases and 3 bases, with 14 bases remaining between them. CDR1 is MNHEY and CDR2 is SMNVEV in the germline V gene (reference sequence). This CDR3 is CASSPDPAGYEQYF. DNA of the CDR3: TGTGCCAGCAGTCCGGATCCGGCAGGCTACGAGCAGTACTTC.

The J gene is TRBJ1-5, the V gene TRBV15; D perhaps matches TRBD1 (5 bases). Trimming shortened V by 0 bases and J by 6 bases, and 12 bases separated the two germline ends. The CDR3 is made up of 15 amino acids. Germline V gene lookup returns CDR1 LNHNV and CDR2 YYDKDF (reference sequence). The CDR3 DNA sequence: TGTGCCACCAGCAGAGATTTGGGGACGGGTCAGCCCCAGCATTTT. This gives the protein CATSRDLGTGQPQHF.

The rearrangement joins TRBV18 to TRBJ1-1; a possible D gene is TRBD1 (6 bases). This CDR3 contains 15 residues. The V end lost 3 bases, the J end lost 1 base, and 12 bases lay between the germline ends. Germline V gives CDR1 KGHSH, CDR2 LQKENI. The CDR3 loop reads CASSPQPGENTEAFF. In DNA form, the CDR3 reads TGTGCCAGCTCACCCCAGCCAGGGGAGAACACTGAAGCTTTCTTT.

The gene calls are TRBV5-1 and TRBJ1-5, with D maybe TRBD1 (5 bases). CDR1 SGHRS and CDR2 YFSETQ come from the germline V gene. The CDR3 loop spans 14 amino acids. V gave up 2 bases and J gave up 0 bases, with 6 bases separating them. In nucleotides, the CDR3 is TGCGCCAGCAGCTTCGGGGGTAGCAATCAGCCCCAGCATTTT. Amino acids: CASSFGGSNQPQHF.

The chain carries TRBV5-1 and TRBJ1-1; no firm D call. The CDR3 loop spans 12 amino acids. V was clipped by 2 bases and J by 7 bases, with 9 bases between them. Germline V CDR1 and CDR2: SGHRS, YFSETQ. The DNA for the CDR3 is TGCGCCAGCAGCTTAGTCGGTATTGAAGCTTTCTTT. It specifies CASSLVGIEAFF.

The gene calls are TRBV6-5 and TRBJ2-1, with D uncertain. Trimming shortened V by 7 bases and J by 10 bases, and 17 bases separated the two germline ends. Germline V gene lookup returns CDR1 MNHEY and CDR2 SVGAGI. The CDR3 consists of 13 residues. In DNA, the CDR3 is TGTGCCAGCACTCGGTGGGGTTTAGTAGAGCAGTTCTTC. It yields the protein CASTRWGLVEQFF.

The chain has TRBV6-6 and TRBJ1-1; D perhaps matches TRBD1 (5 bases). CDR3 length: 13 amino acids. Trimming pared 2 bases from V and 2 bases from J, leaving 6 bases between. Looked up from germline, CDR1 is MNHNY and CDR2 is SVGAGI (reference sequence). In DNA, the CDR3 is TGTGCCAGCAGTTACGACAGTAACACTGAAGCTTTCTTT. Amino acids: CASSYDSNTEAFF.

The chain combines TRBV5-6 with TRBJ1-2; no clear D gene. Looked up from germline, CDR1 is SGHDT and CDR2 is YYEEEE. This CDR3 is 13 amino acids long. Between the trimmed V and J ends, which lost 5 bases and 8 bases, there was a span of 16 bases. The CDR3 nucleotides read TGTGCCAGCAGACTAGGGCGGGGTGTCGGCTACACCTTC. This encodes CASRLGRGVGYTF.

The chain has TRBV11-3 and TRBJ2-1; TRBD2 aligns across 8 bases. V was clipped by 5 bases and J by 5 bases; unmatched bases: 5. Germline V gives CDR1 SGHNT, CDR2 YENEEA. CDR3 length equals 14 residues. The CDR3 coding sequence is TGTGCCAGCAGCCCCCGCGGGGGGAACAATGAGCAGTTCTTC. This encodes CASSPRGGNNEQFF.

The V call is TRBV29-1, the J call TRBJ2-1, with D perhaps being TRBD1 or TRBD2 (6 bases each). Trimming shortened V by 5 bases and J by 2 bases, and 7 bases separated the two germline ends. This CDR3 spans 12 amino acids. Germline V CDR1 and CDR2: SQVTM, ANQGSEA. CDR3: CSVRGPYNEQFF. The CDR3 DNA reads as TGCAGCGTTCGGGGGCCCTACAATGAGCAGTTCTTC.

The chain carries TRBV7-9 and TRBJ1-5; D gene uncertain. V lost 1 base and J 3 bases, leaving 7 bases between the germline ends. The V gene's germline CDR1 is SEHNR and CDR2 FQNEAQ (reference sequence). The CDR3 consists of 14 residues. The CDR3 nucleotides read TGTGCCAGCAGCTTAGAGGGAGTCAATCAGCCCCAGCATTTT. It codes for CASSLEGVNQPQHF.

This clone appeared a few times. This chain joins TRBV7-6 and TRBJ2-3; TRBD2 matches 7 bases. Germline CDR1 SGHVS, CDR2 FNYEAQ. The CDR3 runs to 15 residues. The V segment lost 5 bases and the J segment 4 bases; nucleotides outside the gene matches: 9. The CDR3 DNA is TGTGCCAGCAGCCCCAATAGCGGGTCCCCAGATACGCAGTATTTT. Protein product: CASSPNSGSPDTQYF.

This clone was counted ten times or more. The chain employs TRBV29-1 and TRBJ2-1; D unclear. The CDR3 spans 14 residues. Germline assignment: CDR1 SQVTM and CDR2 ANQGSEA. V lost 3 bases and J 4 bases, leaving 13 bases between the germline ends. The CDR3 bases are TGCAGCGTTGATGACCCCCGAGCGTACAATGAGCAGTTCTTC. The encoded protein is CSVDDPRAYNEQFF.

The gene calls are TRBV27 and TRBJ2-1; TRBD2 matches at 9 bases. Germline CDR1 reads MNHEY; CDR2 reads SMNVEV (reference sequence). V shed 6 bases and J 0 bases; nucleotides not matched to a gene: 6. The CDR3 spans 16 residues. This CDR3 is CASRGSGRGSYNEQFF. DNA for the CDR3: TGTGCCAGCAGGGGTAGCGGGAGAGGCTCCTACAATGAGCAGTTCTTC.

V usage is TRBV7-8 and J usage is TRBJ1-1; tentatively, D is TRBD1 (5 bases). Germline V gene lookup returns CDR1 SGHVS and CDR2 FQNEAQ. The germline V and J ends were trimmed by 1 base and 3 bases, with 6 bases remaining between them. The length of the CDR3 is 13 residues. The CDR3 is CASSLGTYTEAFF. CDR3 DNA: TGTGCCAGCAGCTTAGGGACATACACTGAAGCTTTCTTT.

The V call is TRBV6-4, the J call TRBJ1-5; 8 bases are a match to TRBD1. This CDR3 has 16 amino acids. CDR1 and CDR2 (germline): MRHNA, SNTAGT. V gave up 2 bases and J gave up 4 bases; unmatched junction bases: 7. For the CDR3, the DNA is TGTGCCAGCAGTGACCAGGACAGGGTATGTAATCAGCCCCAGCATTTT. Its translation: CASSDQDRVCNQPQHF.

This chain's CDR3 is CASTNWGGASETQYF. The CDR3 nucleotides read TGTGCCAGCACCAACTGGGGGGGCGCCTCAGAGACCCAGTACTTC. This chain connects TRBV11-1 to TRBJ2-5; TRBD2 is a possible D gene (7 bases). Trimming shortened V by 7 bases and J by 4 bases, and 19 bases separated the two germline ends. The CDR3 runs to 15 residues. Germline values: CDR1 SGHAT, CDR2 FQDESV (reference sequence).

This clone was detected ten times or more. The chain employs TRBV20-1 and TRBJ1-1; 8 positions agree with TRBD1. Trimming removed 5 bases from V and 12 bases from J; junction bases left unmatched: 8. CDR1 is DFQATT, CDR2 SNEGSKA, per germline (reference sequence). CDR3 length: 11 amino acids. The CDR3 bases are TGCAGTGCTCCCCAGGGGGCAAGTTCTTTCTTT. Translated: CSAPQGASSFF.